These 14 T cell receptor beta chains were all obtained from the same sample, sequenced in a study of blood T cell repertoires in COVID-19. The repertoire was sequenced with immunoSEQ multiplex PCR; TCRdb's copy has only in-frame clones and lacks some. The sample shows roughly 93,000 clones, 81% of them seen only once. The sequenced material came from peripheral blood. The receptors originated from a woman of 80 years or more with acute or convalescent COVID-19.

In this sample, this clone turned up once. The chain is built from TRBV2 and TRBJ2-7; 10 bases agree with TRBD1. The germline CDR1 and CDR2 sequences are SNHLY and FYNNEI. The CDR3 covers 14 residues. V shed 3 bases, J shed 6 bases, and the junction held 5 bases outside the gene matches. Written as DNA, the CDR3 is TGTGCCAGCAGTGAGAGACAGGGGGCACCCGAGCAGTACTTC. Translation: CASSERQGAPEQYF.

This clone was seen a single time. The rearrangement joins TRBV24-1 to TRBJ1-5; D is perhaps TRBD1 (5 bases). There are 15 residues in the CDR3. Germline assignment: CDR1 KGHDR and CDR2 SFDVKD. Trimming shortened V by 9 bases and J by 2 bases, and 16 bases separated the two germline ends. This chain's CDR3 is CATSGVGGGNQPQHF. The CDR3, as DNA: TGTGCCACCTCCGGGGTCGGGGGAGGCAATCAGCCCCAGCATTTT.

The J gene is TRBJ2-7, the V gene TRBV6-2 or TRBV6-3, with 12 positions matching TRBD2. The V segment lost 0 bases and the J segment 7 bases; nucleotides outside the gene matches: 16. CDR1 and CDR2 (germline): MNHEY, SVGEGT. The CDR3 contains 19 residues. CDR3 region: CASSYSRRTSGASSGEQYF. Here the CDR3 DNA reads TGTGCCAGCAGTTACTCCCGTCGGACTAGCGGGGCCTCTTCTGGAGAGCAGTACTTC.

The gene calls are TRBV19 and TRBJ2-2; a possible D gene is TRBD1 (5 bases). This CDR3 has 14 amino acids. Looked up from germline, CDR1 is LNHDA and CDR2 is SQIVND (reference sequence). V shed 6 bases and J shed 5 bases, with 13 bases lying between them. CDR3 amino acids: CASSLTDKTGELFF. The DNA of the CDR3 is TGTGCCAGTAGCCTAACGGACAAAACCGGGGAGCTGTTTTTT.

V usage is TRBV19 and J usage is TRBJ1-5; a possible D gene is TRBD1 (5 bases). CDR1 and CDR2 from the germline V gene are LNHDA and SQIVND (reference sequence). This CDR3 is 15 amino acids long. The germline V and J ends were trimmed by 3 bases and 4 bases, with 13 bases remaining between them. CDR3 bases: TGTGCCAGTAGTATTGACAGTAATGGAAATCAGCCCCAGCATTTT. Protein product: CASSIDSNGNQPQHF.

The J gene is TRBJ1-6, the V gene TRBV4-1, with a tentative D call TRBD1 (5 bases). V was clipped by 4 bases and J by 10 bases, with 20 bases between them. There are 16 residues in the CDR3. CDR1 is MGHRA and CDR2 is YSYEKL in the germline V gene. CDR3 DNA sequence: TGCGCCAGCAGCCGCCTAGGGGAGGGGAGCCCGTCACCCCTCCACTTT. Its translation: CASSRLGEGSPSPLHF.

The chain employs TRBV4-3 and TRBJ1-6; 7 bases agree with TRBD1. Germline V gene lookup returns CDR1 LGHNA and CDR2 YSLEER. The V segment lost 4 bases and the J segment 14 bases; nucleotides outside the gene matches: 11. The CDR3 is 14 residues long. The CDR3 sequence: CASSRDRDPDTLHF. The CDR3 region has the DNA TGCGCCAGCAGCCGGGACAGAGACCCCGACACCCTCCACTTT.

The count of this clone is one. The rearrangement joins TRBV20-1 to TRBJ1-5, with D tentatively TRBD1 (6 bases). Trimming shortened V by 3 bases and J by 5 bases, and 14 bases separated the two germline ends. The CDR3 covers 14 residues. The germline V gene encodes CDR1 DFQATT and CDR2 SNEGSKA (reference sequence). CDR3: CSASLGALDQPQHF. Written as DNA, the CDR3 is TGCAGTGCTAGTTTGGGGGCGCTTGATCAGCCCCAGCATTTT.

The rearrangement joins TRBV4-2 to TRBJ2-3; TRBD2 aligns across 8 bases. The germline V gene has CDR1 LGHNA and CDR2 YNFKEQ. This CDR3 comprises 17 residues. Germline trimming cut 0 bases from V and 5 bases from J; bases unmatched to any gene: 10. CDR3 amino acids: CASSQDWAGLGRDTQYF. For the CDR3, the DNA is TGTGCCAGCAGCCAAGATTGGGCGGGACTAGGTCGAGATACGCAGTATTTT.

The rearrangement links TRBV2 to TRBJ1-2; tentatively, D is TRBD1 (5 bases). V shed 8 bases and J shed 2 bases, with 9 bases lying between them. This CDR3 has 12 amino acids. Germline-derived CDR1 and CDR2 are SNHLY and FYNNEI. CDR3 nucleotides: TGTGCCAGCCCCTCAGGGAACTATGGCTACACCTTC. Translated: CASPSGNYGYTF.

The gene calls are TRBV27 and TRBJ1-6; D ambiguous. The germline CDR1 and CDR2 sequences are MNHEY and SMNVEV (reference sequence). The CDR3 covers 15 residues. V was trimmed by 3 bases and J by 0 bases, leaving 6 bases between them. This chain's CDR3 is CASSLESSYNSPLHF. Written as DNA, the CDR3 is TGTGCCAGCAGTTTGGAGAGCTCCTATAATTCACCCCTCCACTTT.

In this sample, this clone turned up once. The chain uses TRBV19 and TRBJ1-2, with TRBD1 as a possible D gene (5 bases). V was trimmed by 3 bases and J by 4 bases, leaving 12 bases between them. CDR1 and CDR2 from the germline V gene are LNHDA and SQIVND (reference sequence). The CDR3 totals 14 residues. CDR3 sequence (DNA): TGTGCCAGTAGTATGCAGGGTCAGGTCTATGGCTACACCTTC. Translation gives CASSMQGQVYGYTF.

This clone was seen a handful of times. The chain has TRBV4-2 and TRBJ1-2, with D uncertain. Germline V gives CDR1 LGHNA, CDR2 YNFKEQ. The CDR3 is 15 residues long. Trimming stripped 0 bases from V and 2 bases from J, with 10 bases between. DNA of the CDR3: TGTGCCAGCAGCCAAGATGGGAGAGGGAACTATGGCTACACCTTC. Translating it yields CASSQDGRGNYGYTF.

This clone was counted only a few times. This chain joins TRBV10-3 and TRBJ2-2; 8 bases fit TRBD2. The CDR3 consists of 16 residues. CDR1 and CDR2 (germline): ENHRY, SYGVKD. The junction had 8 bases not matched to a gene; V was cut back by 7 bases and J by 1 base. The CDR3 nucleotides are TGTGCCATCAAAACGTCCGGGGGGGAGAACACCGGGGAGCTGTTTTTT. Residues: CAIKTSGGENTGELFF.